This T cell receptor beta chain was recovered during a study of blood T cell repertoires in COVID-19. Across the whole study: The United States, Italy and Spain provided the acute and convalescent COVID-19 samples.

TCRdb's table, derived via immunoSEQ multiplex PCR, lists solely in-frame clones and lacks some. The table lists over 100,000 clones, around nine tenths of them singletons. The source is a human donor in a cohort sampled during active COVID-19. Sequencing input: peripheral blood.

CDR3: CASSQLDREDEQYF. The CDR3 DNA reads TGCGCCAGCAGCCAACTCGACAGGGAGGACGAGCAGTACTTC. The genes are TRBV4-1 and TRBJ2-7; possibly TRBD1 for D (7 bases). Deletions cut 2 bases from V and 5 bases from J, with 13 bases between. The CDR3 runs to 14 residues. Per the germline V gene, CDR1 is MGHRA and CDR2 is YSYEKL.